The entry below gives a single T cell receptor beta chain sequence along with its context. This specimen belongs to a study of control samples from healthy donors and cancer patients. Sequencing was performed with immunoSEQ multiplex PCR; in TCRdb, only in-frame clones are kept and a portion is missing. The profile shows 350,000 to 450,000 clones, 75% to 95% of them singletons. This sequence originates from a man in his forties with head and neck cancer. The sequenced material came from PBMCs.

The CDR3 loop reads CASSLYQSTGELFF. The CDR3 DNA follows: TGCGCCAGCAGCTTGTATCAGAGCACCGGGGAGCTGTTTTTT. This chain uses TRBV5-1 with TRBJ2-2; D is unresolved. The CDR3 extends over 14 amino acids. Trimming took off 1 base at V and 4 bases at J, with 8 bases between the two ends. Germline V gene sequence: CDR1 SGHRS, CDR2 YFSETQ.